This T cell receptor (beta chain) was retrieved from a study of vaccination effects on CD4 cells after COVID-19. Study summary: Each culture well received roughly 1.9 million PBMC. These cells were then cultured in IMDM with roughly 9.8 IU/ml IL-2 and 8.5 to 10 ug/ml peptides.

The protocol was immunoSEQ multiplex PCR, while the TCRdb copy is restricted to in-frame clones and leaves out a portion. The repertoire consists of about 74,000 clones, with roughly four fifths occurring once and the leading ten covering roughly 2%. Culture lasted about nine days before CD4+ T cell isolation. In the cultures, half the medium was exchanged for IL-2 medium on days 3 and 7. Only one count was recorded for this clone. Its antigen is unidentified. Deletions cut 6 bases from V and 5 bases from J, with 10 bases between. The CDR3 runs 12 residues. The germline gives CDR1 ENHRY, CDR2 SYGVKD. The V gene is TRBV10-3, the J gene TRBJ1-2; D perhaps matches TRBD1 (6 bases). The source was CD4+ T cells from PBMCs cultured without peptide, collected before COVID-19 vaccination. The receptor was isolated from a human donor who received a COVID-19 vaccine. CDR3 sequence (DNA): TGTGCCATCAGCGTGGACAGTTATGGCTACACCTTC. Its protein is CAISVDSYGYTF.